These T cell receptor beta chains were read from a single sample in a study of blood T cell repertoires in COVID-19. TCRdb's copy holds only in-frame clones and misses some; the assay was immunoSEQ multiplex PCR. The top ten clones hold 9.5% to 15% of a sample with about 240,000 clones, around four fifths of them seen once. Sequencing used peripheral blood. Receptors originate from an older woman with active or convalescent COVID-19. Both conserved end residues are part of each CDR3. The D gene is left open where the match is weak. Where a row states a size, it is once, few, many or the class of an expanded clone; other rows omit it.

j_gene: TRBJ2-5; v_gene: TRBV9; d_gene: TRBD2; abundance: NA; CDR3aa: CASTRSGGAGETQYF; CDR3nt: TGTGCCAGCACCCGAAGCGGGGGGGCCGGGGAGACCCAGTACTTC
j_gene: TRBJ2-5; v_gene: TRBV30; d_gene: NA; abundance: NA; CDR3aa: CAWSSAGYRQETQYF; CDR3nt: TGTGCCTGGAGTAGTGCAGGGTACCGTCAAGAGACCCAGTACTTC
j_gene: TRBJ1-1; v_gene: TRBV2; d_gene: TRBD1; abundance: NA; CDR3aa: CASSGRTGPLVAFF; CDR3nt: TGTGCCAGCAGTGGTCGGACAGGGCCTTTAGTAGCTTTCTTT
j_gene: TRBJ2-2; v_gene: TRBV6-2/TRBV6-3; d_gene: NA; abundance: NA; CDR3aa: CASSYSYNRAGRTGELFF; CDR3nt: TGTGCCAGCAGTTACTCTTATAACAGGGCCGGTAGGACCGGGGAGCTGTTTTTT
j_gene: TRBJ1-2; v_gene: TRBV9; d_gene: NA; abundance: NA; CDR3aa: CASSVAPRQVAYGYTF; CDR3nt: TGTGCCAGCAGCGTAGCGCCGAGACAGGTGGCCTATGGCTACACCTTC
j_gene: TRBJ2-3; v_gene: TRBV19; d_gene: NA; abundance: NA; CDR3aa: CASSIGHKSTDTQYF; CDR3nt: TGTGCCAGTAGTATAGGACACAAGAGCACAGATACGCAGTATTTT
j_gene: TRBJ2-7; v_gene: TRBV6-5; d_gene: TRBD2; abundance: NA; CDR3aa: CASSMTSVWDEQYF; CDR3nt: TGTGCCAGCAGTATGACTAGCGTTTGGGACGAGCAGTACTTC
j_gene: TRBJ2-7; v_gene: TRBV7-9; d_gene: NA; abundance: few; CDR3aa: CACARMVDRWEQYF; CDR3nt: TGTGCCTGCGCTAGAATGGTAGACCGGTGGGAGCAGTACTTC
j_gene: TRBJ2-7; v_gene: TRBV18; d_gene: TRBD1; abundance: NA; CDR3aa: CASSNQGRGSYEQYF; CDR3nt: TGTGCCAGCTCTAACCAAGGCAGGGGGTCCTACGAGCAGTACTTC
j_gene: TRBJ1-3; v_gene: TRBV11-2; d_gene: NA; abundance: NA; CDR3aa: CASSLLEGSAGNTIYF; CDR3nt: TGTGCCAGCAGCTTATTGGAGGGAAGCGCTGGAAACACCATATATTTT
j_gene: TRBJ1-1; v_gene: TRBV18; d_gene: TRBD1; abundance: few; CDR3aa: CASSSSTGDLSEAFF; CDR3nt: TGTGCCAGCTCATCGTCGACAGGGGATTTGAGTGAAGCTTTCTTT
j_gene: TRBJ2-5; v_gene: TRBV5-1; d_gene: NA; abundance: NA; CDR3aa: CASSLAGTQYF; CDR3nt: TGCGCCAGCAGCTTGGCGGGGACCCAGTACTTC
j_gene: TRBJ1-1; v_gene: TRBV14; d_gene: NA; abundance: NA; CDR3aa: CASTISGLLFTGFRRVNTEAFF; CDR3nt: TGTGCCAGCACCATCTCTGGACTACTCTTCACCGGGTTCCGTCGGGTGAACACTGAAGCTTTCTTT
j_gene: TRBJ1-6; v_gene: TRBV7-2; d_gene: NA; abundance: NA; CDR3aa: CASSLGPGMDSPLHF; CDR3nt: TGTGCCAGCAGCTTAGGGCCAGGGATGGATTCACCCCTCCACTTT
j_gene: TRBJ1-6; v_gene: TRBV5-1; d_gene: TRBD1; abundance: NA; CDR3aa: CASSRQGDSPLHF; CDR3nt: TGCGCCAGCAGCCGACAGGGTGATTCACCCCTCCACTTT
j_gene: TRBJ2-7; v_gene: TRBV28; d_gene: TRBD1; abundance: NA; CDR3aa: CASRTGEAYEQYF; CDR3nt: TGTGCCAGCCGGACAGGGGAGGCCTACGAGCAGTACTTC
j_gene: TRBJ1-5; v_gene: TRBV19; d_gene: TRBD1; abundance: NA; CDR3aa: CASRQGARGTNQPQHF; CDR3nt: TGTGCCTCACGACAGGGGGCGAGGGGGACCAATCAGCCCCAGCATTTT
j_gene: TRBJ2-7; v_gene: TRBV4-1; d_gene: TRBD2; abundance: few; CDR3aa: CASSQDWLPGGGIFYEQYF; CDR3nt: TGCGCCAGCAGCCAAGATTGGCTTCCGGGGGGGGGCATATTCTACGAGCAGTACTTC
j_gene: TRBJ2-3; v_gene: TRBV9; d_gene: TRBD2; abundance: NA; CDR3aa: CASSGSGRGDTQYF; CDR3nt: TGTGCCAGCAGCGGTAGCGGGCGGGGGGATACGCAGTATTTT
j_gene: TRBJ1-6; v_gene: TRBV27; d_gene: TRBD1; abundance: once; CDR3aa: CASSSYGTGRGPLHF; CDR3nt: TGTGCCAGCAGTTCCTACGGGACAGGGCGGGGACCCCTCCACTTT
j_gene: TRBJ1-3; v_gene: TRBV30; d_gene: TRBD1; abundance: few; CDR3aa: CAWGHRGGNTIYF; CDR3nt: TGTGCCTGGGGACACAGGGGGGGAAACACCATATATTTT
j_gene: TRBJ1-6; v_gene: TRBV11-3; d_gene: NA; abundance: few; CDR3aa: CASSIAYNSPLHF; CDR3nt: TGTGCCAGCAGCATAGCTTATAATTCACCCCTCCACTTT
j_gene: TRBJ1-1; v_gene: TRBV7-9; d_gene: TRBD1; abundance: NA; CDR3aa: CASSLRDSTEAFF; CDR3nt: TGTGCCAGCAGCCTCCGGGACAGCACTGAAGCTTTCTTT
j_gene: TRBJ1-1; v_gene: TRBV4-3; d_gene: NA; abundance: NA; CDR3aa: CASSQDATGGTEAFF; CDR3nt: TGCGCCAGCAGCCAAGATGCCACGGGGGGCACTGAAGCTTTCTTT
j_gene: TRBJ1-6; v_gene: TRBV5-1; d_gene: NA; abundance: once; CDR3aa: CASSLTLDSPLHF; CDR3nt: TGCGCCAGCAGCTTGACGCTAGATTCACCCCTCCACTTT